This T cell receptor (beta chain) was captured by sequencing in a study of graft-versus-host responses after intestinal transplantation. As concerns this clone: Its antigen remains unknown.

The germline gives CDR1 SQVTM, CDR2 ANQGSEA. The CDR3 covers 17 residues. The trim removed 6 bases at V and 5 bases at J, leaving 12 bases unmatched. Sequenced by immunoSEQ multiplex PCR; TCRdb stores in-frame clones only, minus some. The repertoire holds over 100,000 clones, with 85% to 95% as singletons. The chain employs TRBV29-1 and TRBJ2-3; 15 bases agree with TRBD2. The sequence came from a human donor who was the organ donor for an intestinal transplant. The sequences come from unstimulated CD8+ T cells sorted from spleen or lymph node cells, collected before transplant. CDR3 amino acids: CSVPGSGTSGRIDTQYF. Here the CDR3 DNA reads TGCAGCGTCCCCGGCAGCGGGACTAGCGGGAGGATAGATACGCAGTATTTT.